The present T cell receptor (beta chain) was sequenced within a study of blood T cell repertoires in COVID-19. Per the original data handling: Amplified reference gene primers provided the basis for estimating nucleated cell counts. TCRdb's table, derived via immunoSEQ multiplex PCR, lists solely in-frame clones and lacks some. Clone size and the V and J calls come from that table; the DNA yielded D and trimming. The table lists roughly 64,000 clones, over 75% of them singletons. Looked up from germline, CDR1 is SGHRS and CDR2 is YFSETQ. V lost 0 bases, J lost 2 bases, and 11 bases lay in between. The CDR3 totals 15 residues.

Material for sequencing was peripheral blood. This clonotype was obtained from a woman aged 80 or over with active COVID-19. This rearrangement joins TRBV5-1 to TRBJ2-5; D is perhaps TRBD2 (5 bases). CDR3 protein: CASSLDGVKQETQYF. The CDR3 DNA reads TGCGCCAGCAGCTTGGACGGGGTTAAACAAGAGACCCAGTACTTC. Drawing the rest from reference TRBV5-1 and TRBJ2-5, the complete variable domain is KAGVTQTPRYLIKTRGQQVTLSCSPISGHRSVSWYQQTPGQGLQFLFEYFSETQRNKGNFPGRFSGRQFSNSRSEMNVSTLELGDSALYLCASSLDGVKQETQYFGPGTRLLVL.